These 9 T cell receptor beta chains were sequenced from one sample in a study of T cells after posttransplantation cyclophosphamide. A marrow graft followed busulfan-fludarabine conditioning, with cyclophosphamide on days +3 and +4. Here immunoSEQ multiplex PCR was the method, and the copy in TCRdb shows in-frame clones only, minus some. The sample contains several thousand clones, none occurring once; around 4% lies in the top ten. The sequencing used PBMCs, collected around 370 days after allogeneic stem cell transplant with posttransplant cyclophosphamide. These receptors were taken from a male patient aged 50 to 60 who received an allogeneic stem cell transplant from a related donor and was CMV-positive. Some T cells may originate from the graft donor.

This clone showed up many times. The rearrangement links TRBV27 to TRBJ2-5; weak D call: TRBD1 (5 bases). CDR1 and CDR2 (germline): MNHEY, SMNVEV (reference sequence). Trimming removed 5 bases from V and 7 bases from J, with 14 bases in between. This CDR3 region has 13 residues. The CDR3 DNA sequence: TGTGCCAGCAGTCTACAGGTGTATGGGACCCAGTACTTC. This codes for CASSLQVYGTQYF.

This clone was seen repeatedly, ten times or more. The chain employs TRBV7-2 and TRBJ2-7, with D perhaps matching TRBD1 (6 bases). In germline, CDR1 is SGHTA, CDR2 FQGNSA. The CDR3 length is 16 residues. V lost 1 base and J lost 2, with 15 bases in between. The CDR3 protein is CASSLGPGHGTYEQYF. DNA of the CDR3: TGTGCCAGCAGCTTAGGGCCGGGACACGGGACCTACGAGCAGTACTTC.

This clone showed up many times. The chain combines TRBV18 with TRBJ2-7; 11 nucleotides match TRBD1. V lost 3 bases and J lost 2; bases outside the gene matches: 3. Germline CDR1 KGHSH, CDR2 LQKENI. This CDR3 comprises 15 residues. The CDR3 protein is CASSPGQGAPYEQYF. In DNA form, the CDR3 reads TGTGCCAGCTCACCCGGACAGGGGGCTCCCTACGAGCAGTACTTC. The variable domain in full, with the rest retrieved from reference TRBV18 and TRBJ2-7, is NAGVMQNPRHLVRRRGQEARLRCSPMKGHSHVYWYRQLPEEGLKFMVYLQKENIIDESGMPKERFSAEFPKEGPSILRIQQVVRGDSAAYFCASSPGQGAPYEQYFGPGTRLTVT.

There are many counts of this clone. The CDR3 region is CASSVGGWGTDTQYF. CDR3 in DNA: TGTGCCAGCAGCGTTGGGGGGTGGGGCACAGATACGCAGTATTTT. This chain connects TRBV9 to TRBJ2-3; a possible D gene is TRBD2 (6 bases). The CDR3 length is 15 residues. Germline-derived CDR1 and CDR2 are SGDLS and YYNGEE. With 2 bases removed from V and 1 base from J, the gap between germline ends came to 11 bases.

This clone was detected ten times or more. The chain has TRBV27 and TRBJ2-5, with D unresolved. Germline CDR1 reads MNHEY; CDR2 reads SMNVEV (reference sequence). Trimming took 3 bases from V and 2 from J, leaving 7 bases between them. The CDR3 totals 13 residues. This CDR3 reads CASSLFEQETQYF. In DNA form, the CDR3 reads TGTGCCAGCAGTTTGTTCGAGCAAGAGACCCAGTACTTC.

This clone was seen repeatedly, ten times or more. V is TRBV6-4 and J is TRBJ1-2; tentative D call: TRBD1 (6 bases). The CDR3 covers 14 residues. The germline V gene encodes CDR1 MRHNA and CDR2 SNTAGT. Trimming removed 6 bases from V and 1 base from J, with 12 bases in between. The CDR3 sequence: CASSRTALNYGYTF. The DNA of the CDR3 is TGTGCCAGCAGCAGGACAGCCCTTAACTATGGCTACACCTTC.

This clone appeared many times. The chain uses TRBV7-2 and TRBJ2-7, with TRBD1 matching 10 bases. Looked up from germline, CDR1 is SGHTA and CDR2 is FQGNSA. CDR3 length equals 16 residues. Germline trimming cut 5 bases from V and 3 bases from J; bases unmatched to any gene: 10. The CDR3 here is CASSGLPGQGIYEQYF. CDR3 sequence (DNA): TGTGCCAGCAGCGGCTTGCCGGGACAGGGGATCTACGAGCAGTACTTC.

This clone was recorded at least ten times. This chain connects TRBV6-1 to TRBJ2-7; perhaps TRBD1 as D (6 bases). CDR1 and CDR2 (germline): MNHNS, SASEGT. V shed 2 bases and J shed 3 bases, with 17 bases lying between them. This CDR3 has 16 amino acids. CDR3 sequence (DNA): TGTGCCAGCAGTGAAAGATTGGGGGACATCCTCTACGAGCAGTACTTC. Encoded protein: CASSERLGDILYEQYF.

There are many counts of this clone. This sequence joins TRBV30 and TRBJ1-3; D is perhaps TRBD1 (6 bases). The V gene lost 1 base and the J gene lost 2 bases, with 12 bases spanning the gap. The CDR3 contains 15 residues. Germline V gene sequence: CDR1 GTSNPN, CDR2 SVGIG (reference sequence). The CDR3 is CAWSATGTTGNTIYF. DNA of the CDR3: TGTGCCTGGAGTGCAACCGGGACAACTGGAAACACCATATATTTT.